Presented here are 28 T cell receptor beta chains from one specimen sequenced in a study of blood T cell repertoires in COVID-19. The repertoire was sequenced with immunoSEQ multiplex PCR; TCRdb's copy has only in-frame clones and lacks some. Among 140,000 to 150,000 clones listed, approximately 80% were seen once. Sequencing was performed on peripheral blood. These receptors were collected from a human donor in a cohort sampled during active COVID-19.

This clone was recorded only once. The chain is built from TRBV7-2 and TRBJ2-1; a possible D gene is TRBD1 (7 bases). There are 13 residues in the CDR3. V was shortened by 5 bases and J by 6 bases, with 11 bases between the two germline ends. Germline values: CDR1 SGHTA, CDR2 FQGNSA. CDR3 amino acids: CASSPGGRNEQFF. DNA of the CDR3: TGTGCCAGCAGCCCAGGGGGGCGCAATGAGCAGTTCTTC.

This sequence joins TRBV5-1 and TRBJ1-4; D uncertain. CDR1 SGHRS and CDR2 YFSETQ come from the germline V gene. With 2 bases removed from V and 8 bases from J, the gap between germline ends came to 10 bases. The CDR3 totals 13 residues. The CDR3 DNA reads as TGCGCCAGCAGCTTCCGAAGTCGGGAAAAACTGTTTTTT. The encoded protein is CASSFRSREKLFF.

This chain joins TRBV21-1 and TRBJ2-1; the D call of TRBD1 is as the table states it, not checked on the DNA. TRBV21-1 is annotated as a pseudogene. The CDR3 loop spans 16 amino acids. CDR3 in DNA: TGTGCCACCAGCCCACCTCGGACAGGGGGCTACAATGAGCAGTTCTTC. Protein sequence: CATSPPRTGGYNEQFF.

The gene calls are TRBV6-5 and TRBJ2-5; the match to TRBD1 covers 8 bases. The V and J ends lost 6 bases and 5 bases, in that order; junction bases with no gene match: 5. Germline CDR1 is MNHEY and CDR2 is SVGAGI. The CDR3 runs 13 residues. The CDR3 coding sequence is TGTGCCAGCAGGGCAGGGGGCGTGGAGACCCAGTACTTC. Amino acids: CASRAGGVETQYF.

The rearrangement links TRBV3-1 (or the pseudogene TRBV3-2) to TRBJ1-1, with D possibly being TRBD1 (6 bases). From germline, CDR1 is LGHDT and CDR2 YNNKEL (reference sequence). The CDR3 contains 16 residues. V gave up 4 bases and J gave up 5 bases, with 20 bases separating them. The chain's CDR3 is CASSLLFVGGQTEAFF. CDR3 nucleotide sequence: TGTGCCAGCAGCCTCCTTTTTGTTGGGGGACAAACTGAAGCTTTCTTT.

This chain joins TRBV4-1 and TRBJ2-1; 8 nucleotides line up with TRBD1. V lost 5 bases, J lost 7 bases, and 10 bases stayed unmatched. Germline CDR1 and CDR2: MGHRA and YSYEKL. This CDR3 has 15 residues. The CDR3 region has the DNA TGCGCCAGCAGCACCCGACAGGGGACGGGGAATGAGCAGTTCTTC. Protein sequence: CASSTRQGTGNEQFF.

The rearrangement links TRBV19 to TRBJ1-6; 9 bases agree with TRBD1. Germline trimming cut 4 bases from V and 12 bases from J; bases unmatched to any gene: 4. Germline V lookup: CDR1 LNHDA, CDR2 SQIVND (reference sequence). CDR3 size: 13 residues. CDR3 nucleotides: TGTGCCAGTAGTAAGACAGGGGGTGGACCCCTCCACTTT. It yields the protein CASSKTGGGPLHF.

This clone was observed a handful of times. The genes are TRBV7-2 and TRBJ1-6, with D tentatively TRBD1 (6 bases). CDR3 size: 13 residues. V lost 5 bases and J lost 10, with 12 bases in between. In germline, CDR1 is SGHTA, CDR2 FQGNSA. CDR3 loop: CASSEDRRSPLHF. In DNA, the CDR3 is TGTGCCAGCAGCGAGGACAGACGGTCACCCCTCCACTTT.

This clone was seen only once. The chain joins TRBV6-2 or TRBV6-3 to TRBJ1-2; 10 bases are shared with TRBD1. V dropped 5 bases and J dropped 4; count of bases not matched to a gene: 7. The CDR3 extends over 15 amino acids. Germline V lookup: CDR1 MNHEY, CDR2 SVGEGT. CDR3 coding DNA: TGTGCCAGCAGTACCCCCGGGACAGGGGTCTATGGCTACACCTTC. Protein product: CASSTPGTGVYGYTF.

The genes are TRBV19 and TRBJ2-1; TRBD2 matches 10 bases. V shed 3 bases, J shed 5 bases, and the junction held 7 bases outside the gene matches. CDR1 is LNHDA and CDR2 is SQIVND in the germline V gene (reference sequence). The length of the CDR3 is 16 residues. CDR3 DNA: TGTGCCAGTAGTATGGGAACTAGCGGGGCCAACAATGAGCAGTTCTTC. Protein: CASSMGTSGANNEQFF. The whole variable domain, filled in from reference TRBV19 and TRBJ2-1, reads DGGITQSPKYLFRKEGQNVTLSCEQNLNHDAMYWYRQDPGQGLRLIYYSQIVNDFQKGDIAEGYSVSREKKESFPLTVTSAQKNPTAFYLCASSMGTSGANNEQFFGPGTRLTVL.

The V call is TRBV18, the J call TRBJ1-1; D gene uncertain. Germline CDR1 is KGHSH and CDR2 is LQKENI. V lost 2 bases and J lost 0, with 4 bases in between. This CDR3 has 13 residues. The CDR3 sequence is CASSPSMNTEAFF. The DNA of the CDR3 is TGTGCCAGCTCACCATCAATGAACACTGAAGCTTTCTTT. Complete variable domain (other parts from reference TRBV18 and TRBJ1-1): NAGVMQNPRHLVRRRGQEARLRCSPMKGHSHVYWYRQLPEEGLKFMVYLQKENIIDESGMPKERFSAEFPKEGPSILRIQQVVRGDSAAYFCASSPSMNTEAFFGQGTRLTVV.

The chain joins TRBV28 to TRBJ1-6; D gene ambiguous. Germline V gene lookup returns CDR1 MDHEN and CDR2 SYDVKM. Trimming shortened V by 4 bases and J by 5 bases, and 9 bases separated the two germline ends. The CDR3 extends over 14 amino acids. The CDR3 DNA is TGTGCCAGCAGTTCAGGACTACATAATTCACCCCTCCACTTT. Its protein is CASSSGLHNSPLHF.

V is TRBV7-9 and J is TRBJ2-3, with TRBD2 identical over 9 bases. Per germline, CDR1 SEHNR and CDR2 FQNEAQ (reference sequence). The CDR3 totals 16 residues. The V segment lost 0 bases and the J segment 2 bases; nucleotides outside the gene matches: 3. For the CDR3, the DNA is TGTGCCAGCAGCTTAGCCGAGGGACTAGCCACAGATACGCAGTATTTT. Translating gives CASSLAEGLATDTQYF. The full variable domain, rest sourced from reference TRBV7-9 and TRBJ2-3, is DTGVSQNPRHKITKRGQNVTFRCDPISEHNRLYWYRQTLGQGPEFLTYFQNEAQLEKSRLLSDRFSAERPKGSFSTLEIQRTEQGDSAMYLCASSLAEGLATDTQYFGPGTRLTVL.

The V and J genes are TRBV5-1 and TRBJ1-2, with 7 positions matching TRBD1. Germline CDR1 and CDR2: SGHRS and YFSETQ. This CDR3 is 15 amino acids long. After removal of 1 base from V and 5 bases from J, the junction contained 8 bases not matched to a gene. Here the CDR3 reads CASSLLGTENYGYTF. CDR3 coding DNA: TGCGCCAGCAGCTTGTTGGGGACAGAGAATTATGGCTACACCTTC.

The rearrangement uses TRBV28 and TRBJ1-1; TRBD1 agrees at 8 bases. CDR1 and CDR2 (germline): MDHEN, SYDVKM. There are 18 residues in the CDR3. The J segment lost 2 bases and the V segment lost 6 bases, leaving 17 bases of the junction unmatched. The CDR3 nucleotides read TGTGCCAGCAGCCGCGAACTTGACAGGGGCGGAGGTAACACTGAAGCTTTCTTT. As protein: CASSRELDRGGGNTEAFF.

Written as DNA, the CDR3 is TGTGCCACCAGCACGTCCGGGAGGGGCACAGATACGCAGTATTTT. Its protein is CATSTSGRGTDTQYF. The gene calls are TRBV15 and TRBJ2-3; TRBD2 matches at 8 bases. The length of the CDR3 is 15 residues. V lost 4 bases and J lost 1; bases outside the gene matches: 4. Looked up from germline, CDR1 is LNHNV and CDR2 is YYDKDF (reference sequence).

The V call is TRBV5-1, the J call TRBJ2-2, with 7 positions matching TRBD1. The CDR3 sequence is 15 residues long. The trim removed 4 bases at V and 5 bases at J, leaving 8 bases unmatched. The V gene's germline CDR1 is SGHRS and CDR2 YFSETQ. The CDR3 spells CASSQRQGPTGELFF. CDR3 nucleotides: TGCGCCAGCAGCCAAAGACAGGGACCAACCGGGGAGCTGTTTTTT.

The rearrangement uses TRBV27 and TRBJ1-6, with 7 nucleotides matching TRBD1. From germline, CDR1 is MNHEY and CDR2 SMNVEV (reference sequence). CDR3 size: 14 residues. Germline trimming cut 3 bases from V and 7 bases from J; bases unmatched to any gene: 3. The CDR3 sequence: CASSLRQGNSPLHF. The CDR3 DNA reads TGTGCCAGCAGTTTGCGACAGGGAAATTCACCCCTCCACTTT.

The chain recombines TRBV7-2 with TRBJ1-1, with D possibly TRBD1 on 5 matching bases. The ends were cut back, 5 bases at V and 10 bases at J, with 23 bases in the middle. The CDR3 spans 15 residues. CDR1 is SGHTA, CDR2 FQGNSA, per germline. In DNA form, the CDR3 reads TGTGCCAGCAGCCCCCCCTCCGGCCAGGGACTCGGAGCTTTCTTT. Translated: CASSPPSGQGLGAFF. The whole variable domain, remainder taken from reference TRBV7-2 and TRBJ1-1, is GAGVSQSPSNKVTEKGKDVELRCDPISGHTALYWYRQSLGQGLEFLIYFQGNSAPDKSGLPSDRFSAERTGGSVSTLTIQRTQQEDSAVYLCASSPPSGQGLGAFFGQGTRLTVV.

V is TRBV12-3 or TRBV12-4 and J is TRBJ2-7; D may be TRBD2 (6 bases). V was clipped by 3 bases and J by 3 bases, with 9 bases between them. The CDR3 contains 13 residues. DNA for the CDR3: TGTGCCAGCAGTTTCGGAGGGATCTACGAGCAGTACTTC. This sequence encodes CASSFGGIYEQYF.

The CDR3 here is CASTQSPPSRTEAFF. The CDR3 DNA reads TGTGCCAGCACCCAAAGTCCCCCTTCGAGGACTGAAGCTTTCTTT. The genes are TRBV7-2 and TRBJ1-1; no clear D gene. Germline V CDR1 and CDR2: SGHTA, FQGNSA. CDR3 length: 15 residues. V lost 7 bases to trimming and J lost 5 bases, with 20 bases between them.

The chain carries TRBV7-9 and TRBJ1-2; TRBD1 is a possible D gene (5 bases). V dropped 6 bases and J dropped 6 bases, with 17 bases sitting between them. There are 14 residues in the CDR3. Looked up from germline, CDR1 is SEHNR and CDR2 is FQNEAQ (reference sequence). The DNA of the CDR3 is TGTGCCAGCAGAACCGGGACTGAAAATAATGGCTACACCTTC. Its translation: CASRTGTENNGYTF.

Written as DNA, the CDR3 is TGCAGTGCTAGTCCCGACAGGGGGTACGCAACTAATGAAAAACTGTTTTTT. Encoded protein: CSASPDRGYATNEKLFF. This chain joins TRBV20-1 and TRBJ1-4, with 9 positions matching TRBD1. Trimming took 3 bases from V and 0 from J; bases not matched to a gene: 8. This CDR3 has 17 amino acids. Looked up from germline, CDR1 is DFQATT and CDR2 is SNEGSKA (reference sequence).

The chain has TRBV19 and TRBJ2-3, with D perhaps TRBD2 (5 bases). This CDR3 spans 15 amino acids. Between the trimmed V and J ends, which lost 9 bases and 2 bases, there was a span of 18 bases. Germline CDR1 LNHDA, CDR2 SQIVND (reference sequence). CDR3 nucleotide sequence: TGTGCCAGCCAGGCCGGGGTCTATCACACAGATACGCAGTATTTT. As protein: CASQAGVYHTDTQYF.

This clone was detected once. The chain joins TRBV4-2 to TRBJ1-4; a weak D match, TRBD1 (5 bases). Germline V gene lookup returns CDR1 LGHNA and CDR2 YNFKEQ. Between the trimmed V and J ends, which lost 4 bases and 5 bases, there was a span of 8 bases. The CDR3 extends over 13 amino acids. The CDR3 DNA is TGTGCCAGCAGCCGCGGGGGGAATGAAAAACTGTTTTTT. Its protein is CASSRGGNEKLFF.

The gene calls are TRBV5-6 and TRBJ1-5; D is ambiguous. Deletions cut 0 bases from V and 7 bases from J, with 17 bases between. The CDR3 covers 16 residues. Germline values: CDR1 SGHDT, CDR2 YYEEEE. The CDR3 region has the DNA TGTGCCAGCAGCTTGGGAGTCCGGACCACGGGGCAGCCCCAGCATTTT. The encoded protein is CASSLGVRTTGQPQHF. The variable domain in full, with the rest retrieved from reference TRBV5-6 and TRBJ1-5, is DAGVTQSPTHLIKTRGQQVTLRCSPKSGHDTVSWYQQALGQGPQFIFQYYEEEERQRGNFPDRFSGHQFPNYSSELNVNALLLGDSALYLCASSLGVRTTGQPQHFGDGTRLSIL.

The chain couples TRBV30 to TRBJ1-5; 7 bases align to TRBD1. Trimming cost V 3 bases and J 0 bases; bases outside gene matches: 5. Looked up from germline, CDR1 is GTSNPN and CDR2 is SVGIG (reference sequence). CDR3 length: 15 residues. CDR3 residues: CAWRARGYSNQPQHF. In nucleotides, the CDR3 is TGTGCCTGGAGGGCCAGGGGGTATAGCAATCAGCCCCAGCATTTT.

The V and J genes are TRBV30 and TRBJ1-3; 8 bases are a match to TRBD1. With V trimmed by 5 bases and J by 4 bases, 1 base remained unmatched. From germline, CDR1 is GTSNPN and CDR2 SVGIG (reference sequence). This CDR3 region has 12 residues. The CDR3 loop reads CAWGTGGNTIYF. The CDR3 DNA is TGTGCCTGGGGGACAGGCGGAAACACCATATATTTT.